Reported below is one T cell receptor beta chain. Its antigen remains unidentified. This entry belongs to a study of glioma-infiltrating T cells. Study-wide results and limits: Very few CDR3 sequences were shared between tissue and blood.

Using RNA template, CDR3s of TCR alpha and beta were amplified with iRepertoire arm-PCR. TCRdb redid the calling of the multiplex PCR reads with MiXCR, one entry per CDR3 protein. Of roughly 120,000 distinct CDR3 sequences listed, roughly 25% are singletons. V lost 1 base to trimming and J lost 10 bases; unmatched junction nucleotides: 4. The CDR3 contains 15 residues. Germline V gene data show CDR1 as SGHAT and CDR2 as FQNNGV. This receptor was obtained from a human donor with low-grade glioma or glioblastoma, undergoing nonglioma brain surgery, or in good health (not recorded which). The chain carries TRBV11-2 and TRBJ2-1, with 13 nucleotides matching TRBD2. What was sequenced was glioma tissue, nonneoplastic brain tissue, or PBMCs (not recorded which). This chain's CDR3 is CASSLVGLAGLEQFF. The CDR3 DNA follows: TGTGCCAGCAGCTTAGTGGGACTAGCGGGATTGGAGCAGTTCTTC.